This T cell receptor (beta chain) was found in a study of blood T cell repertoires in COVID-19. Data came from immunoSEQ multiplex PCR; TCRdb stores just in-frame clones and leaves some out. The sample comprises about 200,000 clones, more than 85% of which are singletons, and 1.9% rests with the top ten. Germline loops: CDR1 LNHDA, CDR2 SQIVND (reference sequence). J was trimmed by 9 bases and V by 0 bases; bases with no gene match: 1. The CDR3 contains 15 residues. The chain combines TRBV19 with TRBJ1-6, with 11 positions matching TRBD1. This TCR was sampled from a man aged 40-55 years with active or convalescent COVID-19. Specimen: peripheral blood. CDR3 nucleotide sequence: TGTGCCAGTAGTATAGACGGGACAGGGGGTTCACCCCTCCACTTT. Amino acids: CASSIDGTGGSPLHF.